This entry is about one T cell receptor beta chain. The data originate from a study of shared clonotypes between healthy human individuals. Naive CD8 isolation took CD45RO-negative cells positively selected for CCR7 and excluded terminally differentiated effector memory CD45RA+ cells. In the original workflow: Junction-only sequences produced by ImmunoSEQ had no quality scores, so filtering differed. Some clones are missing from TCRdb's copy, which holds only in-frame ones; the method was immunoSEQ multiplex PCR. V, J and clone size are those of that table, while D and trimming were read from the DNA. Counted here are about 1.9 million clones, around 95% occurring once; the ten biggest clones make up over 1.5%. V was pared by 6 bases and J by 7 bases, with 15 bases between. Looked up from germline, CDR1 is MNHNS and CDR2 is SASEGT. This CDR3 has 13 residues.

Sequenced sample: naive CD8+ T cells from PBMCs. The genes are TRBV6-1 and TRBJ1-2, with D unresolved. The clonotype was recovered from a man aged 18-30 years in good health. Some clones in this sample may be carry-over from other donors' samples. The CDR3 DNA sequence: TGTGCCAGCAGGTTCGACGGAGTCGCTGGCTACACCTTC. It is translated as CASRFDGVAGYTF.